This T cell receptor beta chain was sequenced in a study of blood T cells in healthy people across ages (dated by TCRdb to about 2015). Concerning the study at large: In model experiments, template switching captured roughly one uniquely barcoded TCR beta cDNA molecule for every two T cells. Donors were grouped into four age groups: young (average 16 years), middle-aged (39), aged (62) and long-lived (approximately 75). Age-related changes in TCR beta repertoire diversity were measured in the study by deep sequencing normalized with unique cDNA molecular identifiers. To avoid experimental bias, donors of different ages were spread randomly across the sequencing lanes. Two additional independent replicas of 1 million unique cDNA reads from the same blood draw were analyzed for two donors (one aged 18 to 30 and one aged 80 or older). Paper-wide results and their limitations: Estimates of total diversity based on one million sequenced T cells were considered lower bounds and underestimates. As age increased, observed TCR beta diversity per million T cells dropped in a roughly linear way, and a significant reduction was already evident by age about 36. Donor CMV infection status was unknown, potentially confounding age-related changes in expanded clonotypes. Because profiling used bulk unsorted PBMCs, naive and antigen-experienced compartments could not be compared conclusively. A strong correlation was found between observed TCR beta diversity and the percentage of naive T cells measured by flow cytometry. Compared with the aged group, the long-lived group had more naive CD4+ T cells, fewer expanded clones and increased TCR diversity, a pattern suggesting age selection.

CDR1 and CDR2 were assigned from the germline V gene (reference sequence) as DFQATT and SNEGSKA. The CDR3, from cysteine to phenylalanine, totals 15 residues. CDR3 DNA only is kept here, 45 bases in frame from base 1. Deletion took 3 bases off V and 2 bases off J, with a span of 11 bases between the germline ends. Library preparation employed 5' RACE. Sequencing took place on an Illumina HiSeq 2500. A second roughly 7 to 12 cycle PCR used a sample-barcoded 5' primer and a J-beta primer mix. Each TCR beta cDNA molecule received a unique molecular identifier from a template-switch 5' adaptor carrying 12 random nucleotides. Each sample yielded at least 2.5 million CDR3-containing paired-end reads. The Mint cDNA synthesis kit, primed by a TRBC-specific oligonucleotide, was used to synthesize first-strand cDNA from all RNA. After uracil-DNA glycosylase treatment, a first 18-cycle PCR used universal primers M1SS and BC2_uni_R on all cDNA. On the authors' methods: Each sample was normalized by randomly selecting 1 million high-quality reads, each carrying a distinct molecular identifier. Reads sharing molecular identifiers were discarded rather than binned into consensus sequences. MiTCR, with a Q25 quality threshold and the strictest error-elimination algorithm, was used for CDR3 identification, clonotype clustering and error correction. Lower-bound total TCR beta diversity was estimated with a nonparametric unseen species model using Euler transformation. In-frame beta chains were kept once TCRdb had trimmed the public reads at Q25 with fastp and called clones with MiXCR. Rows merge per CDR3 protein into single entries with the most common DNA and genes. The V and J calls come from TCRdb's annotation, not from the publication. A total of approximately 940,000 distinct CDR3 sequences appear in this sample, around 46% of them only once. In total, the top ten clones hold 13% of the sample.

This clonotype was recorded at least ten times. Its antigen remains undetermined. No much larger clone exists at a distance of one base, and base qualities are not known. The approximately 39 donors, aged 6 to 90 years, were systemically healthy Caucasian individuals from Russia. Each donor gave approximately 9.3 milliliters of peripheral blood, collected into EDTA-treated Vacutainer tubes. Ficoll-Paque density-gradient centrifugation was used to isolate PBMCs, with at least 6 million obtained per sample. Total RNA, at least 6 micrograms per sample, was extracted from PBMCs with Trizol reagent. For every donor, flow cytometry on a PBMC aliquot measured the percentage of naive CD45RAhigh/CD27high T cells.

This sequence uses TRBV20-1 and TRBJ1-6; no confident D gene assignment can be made. The sequencing sample was made of blood. The receptor was derived from a man younger than 45 in good health. The CDR3 protein is CSASRSEAYNSPLHF. Read as DNA, the sequence is TGCAGTGCTAGCAGATCGGAGGCCTATAATTCACCCCTCCACTTT.